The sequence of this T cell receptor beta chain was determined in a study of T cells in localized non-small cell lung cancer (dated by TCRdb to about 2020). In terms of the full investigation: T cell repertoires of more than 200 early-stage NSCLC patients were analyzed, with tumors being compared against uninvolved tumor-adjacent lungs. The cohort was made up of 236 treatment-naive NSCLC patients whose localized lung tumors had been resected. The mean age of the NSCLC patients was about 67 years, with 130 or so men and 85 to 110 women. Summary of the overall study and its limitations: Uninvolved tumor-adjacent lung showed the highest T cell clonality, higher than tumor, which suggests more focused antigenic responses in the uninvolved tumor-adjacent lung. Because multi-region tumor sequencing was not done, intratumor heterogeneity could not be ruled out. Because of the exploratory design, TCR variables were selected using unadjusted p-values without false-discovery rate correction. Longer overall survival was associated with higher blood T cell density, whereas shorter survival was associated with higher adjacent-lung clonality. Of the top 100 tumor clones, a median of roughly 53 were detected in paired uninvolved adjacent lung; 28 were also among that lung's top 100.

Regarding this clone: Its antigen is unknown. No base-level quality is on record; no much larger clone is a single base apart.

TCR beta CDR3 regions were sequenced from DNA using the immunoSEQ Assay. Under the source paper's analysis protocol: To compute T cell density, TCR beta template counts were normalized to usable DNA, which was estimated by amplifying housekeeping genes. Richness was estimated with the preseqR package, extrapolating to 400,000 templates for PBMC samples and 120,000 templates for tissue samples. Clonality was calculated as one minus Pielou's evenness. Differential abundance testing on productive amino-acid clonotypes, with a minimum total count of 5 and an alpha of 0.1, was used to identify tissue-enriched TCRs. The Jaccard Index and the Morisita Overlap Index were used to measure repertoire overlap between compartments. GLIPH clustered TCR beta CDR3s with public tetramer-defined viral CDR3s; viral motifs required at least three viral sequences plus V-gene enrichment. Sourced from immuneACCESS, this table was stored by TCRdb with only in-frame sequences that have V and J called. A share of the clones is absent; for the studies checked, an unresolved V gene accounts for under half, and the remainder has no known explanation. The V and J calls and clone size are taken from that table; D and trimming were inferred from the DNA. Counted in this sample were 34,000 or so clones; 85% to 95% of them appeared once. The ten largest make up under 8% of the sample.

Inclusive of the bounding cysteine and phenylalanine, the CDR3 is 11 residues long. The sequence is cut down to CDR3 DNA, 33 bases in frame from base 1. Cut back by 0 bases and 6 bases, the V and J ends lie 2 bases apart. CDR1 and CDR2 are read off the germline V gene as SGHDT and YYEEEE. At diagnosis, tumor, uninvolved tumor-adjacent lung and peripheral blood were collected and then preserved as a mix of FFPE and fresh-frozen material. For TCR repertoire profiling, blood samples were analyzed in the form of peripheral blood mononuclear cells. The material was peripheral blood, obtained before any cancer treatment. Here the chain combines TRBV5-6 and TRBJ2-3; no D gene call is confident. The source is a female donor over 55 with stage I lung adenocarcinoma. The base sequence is TGTGCCAGCAGCTTGGGCGATACGCAGTATTTT. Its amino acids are CASSLGDTQYF.